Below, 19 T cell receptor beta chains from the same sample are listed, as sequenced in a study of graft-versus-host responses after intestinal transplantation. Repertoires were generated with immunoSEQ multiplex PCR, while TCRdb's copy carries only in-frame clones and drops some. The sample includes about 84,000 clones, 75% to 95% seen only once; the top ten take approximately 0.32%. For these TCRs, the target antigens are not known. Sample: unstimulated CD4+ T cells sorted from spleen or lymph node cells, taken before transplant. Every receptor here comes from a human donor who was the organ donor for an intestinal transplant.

CDR3 DNA: TGTGCCAGCAGCTTAGACCTGGGGCGGTCAGCCGGGGAGCTGTTTTTT. The encoded protein is CASSLDLGRSAGELFF. The chain employs TRBV11-2 and TRBJ2-2; D may be TRBD1 (5 bases). From germline, CDR1 is SGHAT and CDR2 FQNNGV. V lost 0 bases and J 6 bases, leaving 14 bases between the germline ends. The CDR3 runs to 16 residues.

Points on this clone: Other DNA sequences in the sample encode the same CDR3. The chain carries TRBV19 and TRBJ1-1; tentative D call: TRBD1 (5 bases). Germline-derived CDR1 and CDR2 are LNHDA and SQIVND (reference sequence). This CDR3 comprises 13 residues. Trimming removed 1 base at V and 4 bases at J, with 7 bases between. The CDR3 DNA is TGTGCCAGTAGTATAGTGGGGGGCACTGAAGCTTTCTTT. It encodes CASSIVGGTEAFF.

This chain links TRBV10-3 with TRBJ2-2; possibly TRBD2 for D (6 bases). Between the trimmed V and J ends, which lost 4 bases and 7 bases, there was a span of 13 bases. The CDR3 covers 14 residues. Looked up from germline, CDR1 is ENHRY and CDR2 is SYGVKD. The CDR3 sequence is CAISGAPGDGELFF. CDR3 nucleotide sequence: TGTGCCATCAGTGGGGCCCCGGGGGACGGGGAGCTGTTTTTT.

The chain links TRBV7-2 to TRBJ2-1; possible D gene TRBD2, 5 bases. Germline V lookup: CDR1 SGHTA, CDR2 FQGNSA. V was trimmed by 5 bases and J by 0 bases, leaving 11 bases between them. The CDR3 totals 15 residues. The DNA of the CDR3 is TGTGCCAGCAGCCCATGGGAGAGCTCCTACAATGAGCAGTTCTTC. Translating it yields CASSPWESSYNEQFF.

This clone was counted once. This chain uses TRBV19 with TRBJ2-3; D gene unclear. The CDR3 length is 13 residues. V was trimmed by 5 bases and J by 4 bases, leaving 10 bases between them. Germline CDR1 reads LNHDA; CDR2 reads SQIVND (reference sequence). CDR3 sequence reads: CASSENLADTQYF. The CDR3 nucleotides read TGTGCCAGTAGTGAGAACCTGGCAGATACGCAGTATTTT. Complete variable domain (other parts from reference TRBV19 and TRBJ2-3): DGGITQSPKYLFRKEGQNVTLSCEQNLNHDAMYWYRQDPGQGLRLIYYSQIVNDFQKGDIAEGYSVSREKKESFPLTVTSAQKNPTAFYLCASSENLADTQYFGPGTRLTVL.

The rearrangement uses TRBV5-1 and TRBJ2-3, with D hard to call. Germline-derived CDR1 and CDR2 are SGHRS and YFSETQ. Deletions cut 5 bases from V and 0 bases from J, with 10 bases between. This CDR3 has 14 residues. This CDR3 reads CASRSPTSTDTQYF. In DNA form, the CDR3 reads TGCGCCAGCAGGAGCCCCACTAGCACAGATACGCAGTATTTT.

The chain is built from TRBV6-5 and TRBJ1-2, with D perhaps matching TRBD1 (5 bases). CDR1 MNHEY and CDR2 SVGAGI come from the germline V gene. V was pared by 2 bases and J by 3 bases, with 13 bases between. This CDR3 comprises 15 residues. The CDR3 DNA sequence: TGTGCCAGCAGTTACCCGGGGGGGGGTCACTATGGCTACACCTTC. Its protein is CASSYPGGGHYGYTF.

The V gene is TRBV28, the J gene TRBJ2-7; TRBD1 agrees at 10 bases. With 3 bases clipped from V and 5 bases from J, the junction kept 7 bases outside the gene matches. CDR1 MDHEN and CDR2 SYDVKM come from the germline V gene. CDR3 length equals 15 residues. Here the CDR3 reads CASSLYRDRGHEQYF. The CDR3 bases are TGTGCCAGCAGTTTGTACCGGGACAGGGGCCACGAGCAGTACTTC. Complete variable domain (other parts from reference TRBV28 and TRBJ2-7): DVKVTQSSRYLVKRTGEKVFLECVQDMDHENMFWYRQDPGLGLRLIYFSYDVKMKEKGDIPEGYSVSREKKERFSLILESASTNQTSMYLCASSLYRDRGHEQYFGPGTRLTVT.

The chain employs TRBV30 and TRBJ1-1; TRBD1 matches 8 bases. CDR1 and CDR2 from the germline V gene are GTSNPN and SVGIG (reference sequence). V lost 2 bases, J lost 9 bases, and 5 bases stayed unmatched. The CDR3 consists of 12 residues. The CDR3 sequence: CAWSIRTGQAFF. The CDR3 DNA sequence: TGTGCCTGGAGTATTAGGACAGGGCAAGCTTTCTTT.

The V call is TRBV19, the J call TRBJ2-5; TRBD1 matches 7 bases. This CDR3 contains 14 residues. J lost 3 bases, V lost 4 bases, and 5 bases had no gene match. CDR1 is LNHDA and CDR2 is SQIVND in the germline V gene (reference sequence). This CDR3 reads CASSTRTGEETQYF. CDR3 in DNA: TGTGCCAGTAGTACCCGGACAGGCGAAGAGACCCAGTACTTC.

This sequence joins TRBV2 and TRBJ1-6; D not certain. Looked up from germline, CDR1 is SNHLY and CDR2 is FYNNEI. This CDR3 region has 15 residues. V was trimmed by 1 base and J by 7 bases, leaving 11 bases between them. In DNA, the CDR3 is TGTGCCAGCAGTGAAGTGCGGGCGGGAAATTCACCCCTCCACTTT. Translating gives CASSEVRAGNSPLHF.

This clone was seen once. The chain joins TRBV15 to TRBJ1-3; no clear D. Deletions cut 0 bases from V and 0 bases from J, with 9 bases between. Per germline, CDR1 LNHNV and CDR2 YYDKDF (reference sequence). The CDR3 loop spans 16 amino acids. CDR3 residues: CATSRDIGSSGNTIYF. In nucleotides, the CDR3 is TGTGCCACCAGCAGAGATATAGGGAGCTCTGGAAACACCATATATTTT. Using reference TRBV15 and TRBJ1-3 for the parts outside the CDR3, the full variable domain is DAMVIQNPRYQVTQFGKPVTLSCSQTLNHNVMYWYQQKSSQAPKLLFHYYDKDFNNEADTPDNFQSRRPNTSFCFLDIRSPGLGDTAMYLCATSRDIGSSGNTIYFGEGSWLTVV.

This chain's CDR3 is CASSKGGDHTEAFF. In DNA form, the CDR3 reads TGTGCCAGCAGTAAGGGAGGGGACCACACTGAAGCTTTCTTT. The chain links TRBV2 to TRBJ1-1, with a tentative D call TRBD1 (5 bases). Germline V gene sequence: CDR1 SNHLY, CDR2 FYNNEI. There are 14 residues in the CDR3. V was clipped by 5 bases and J by 3 bases, with 13 bases between them. The full variable domain, with the rest looked up from reference TRBV2 and TRBJ1-1, is EPEVTQTPSHQVTQMGQEVILRCVPISNHLYFYWYRQILGQKVEFLVSFYNNEISEKSEIFDDQFSVERPDGSNFTLKIRSTKLEDSAMYFCASSKGGDHTEAFFGQGTRLTVV.

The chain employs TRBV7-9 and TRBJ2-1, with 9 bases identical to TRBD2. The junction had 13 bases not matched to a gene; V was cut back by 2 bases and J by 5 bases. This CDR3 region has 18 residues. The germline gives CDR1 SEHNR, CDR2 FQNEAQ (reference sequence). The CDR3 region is CASSLIFVSGRGHNEQFF. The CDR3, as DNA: TGTGCCAGCAGCTTAATTTTCGTTAGCGGGAGAGGGCACAATGAGCAGTTCTTC.

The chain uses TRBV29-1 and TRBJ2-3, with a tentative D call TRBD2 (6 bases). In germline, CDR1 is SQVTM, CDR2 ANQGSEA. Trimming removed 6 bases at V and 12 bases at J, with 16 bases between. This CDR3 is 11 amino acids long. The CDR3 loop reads CSVVLGGAQYF. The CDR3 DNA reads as TGCAGCGTCGTGCTCGGGGGTGCACAGTATTTT.

CDR3 protein: CASSLVGASPYEQYF. CDR3 DNA sequence: TGTGCCAGCAGCTTAGTAGGGGCCTCCCCCTACGAGCAGTACTTC. The chain uses TRBV7-3 and TRBJ2-7; D is perhaps TRBD1 (5 bases). Trimming pared 2 bases from V and 2 bases from J, leaving 13 bases between. This CDR3 spans 15 amino acids. Germline V gene sequence: CDR1 SGHTA, CDR2 FQGTGA.

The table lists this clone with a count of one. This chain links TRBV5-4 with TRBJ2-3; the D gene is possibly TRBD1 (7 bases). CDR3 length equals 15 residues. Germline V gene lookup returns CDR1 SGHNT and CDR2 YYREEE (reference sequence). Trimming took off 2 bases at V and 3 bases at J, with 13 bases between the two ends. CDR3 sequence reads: CASSLSQGGTDTQYF. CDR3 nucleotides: TGTGCCAGCAGCTTATCCCAGGGGGGTACAGATACGCAGTATTTT.

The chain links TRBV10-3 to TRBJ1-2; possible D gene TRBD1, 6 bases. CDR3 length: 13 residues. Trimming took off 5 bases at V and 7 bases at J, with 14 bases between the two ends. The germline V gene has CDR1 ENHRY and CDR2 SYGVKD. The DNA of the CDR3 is TGTGCCATCAGTAACAGGGTTTCCGGTGGCTACACCTTC. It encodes CAISNRVSGGYTF.

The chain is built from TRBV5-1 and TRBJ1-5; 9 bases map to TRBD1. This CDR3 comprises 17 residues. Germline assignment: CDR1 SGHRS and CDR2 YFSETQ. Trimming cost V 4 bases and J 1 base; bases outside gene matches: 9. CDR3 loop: CASSAGQGMGSNQPQHF. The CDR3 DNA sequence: TGCGCCAGCAGCGCCGGACAGGGGATGGGGAGCAATCAGCCCCAGCATTTT.